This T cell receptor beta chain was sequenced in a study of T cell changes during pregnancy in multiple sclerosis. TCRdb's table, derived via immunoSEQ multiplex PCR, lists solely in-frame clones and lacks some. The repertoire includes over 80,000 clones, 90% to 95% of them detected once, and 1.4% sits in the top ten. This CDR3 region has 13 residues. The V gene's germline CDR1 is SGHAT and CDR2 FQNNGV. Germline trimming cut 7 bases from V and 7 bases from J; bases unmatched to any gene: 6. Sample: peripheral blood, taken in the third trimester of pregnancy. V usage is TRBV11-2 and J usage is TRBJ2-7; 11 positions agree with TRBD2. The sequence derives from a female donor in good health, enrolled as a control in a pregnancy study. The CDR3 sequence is CASTNSGRGEQYF. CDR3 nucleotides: TGTGCCAGCACCAATAGCGGGAGGGGGGAGCAGTACTTC.